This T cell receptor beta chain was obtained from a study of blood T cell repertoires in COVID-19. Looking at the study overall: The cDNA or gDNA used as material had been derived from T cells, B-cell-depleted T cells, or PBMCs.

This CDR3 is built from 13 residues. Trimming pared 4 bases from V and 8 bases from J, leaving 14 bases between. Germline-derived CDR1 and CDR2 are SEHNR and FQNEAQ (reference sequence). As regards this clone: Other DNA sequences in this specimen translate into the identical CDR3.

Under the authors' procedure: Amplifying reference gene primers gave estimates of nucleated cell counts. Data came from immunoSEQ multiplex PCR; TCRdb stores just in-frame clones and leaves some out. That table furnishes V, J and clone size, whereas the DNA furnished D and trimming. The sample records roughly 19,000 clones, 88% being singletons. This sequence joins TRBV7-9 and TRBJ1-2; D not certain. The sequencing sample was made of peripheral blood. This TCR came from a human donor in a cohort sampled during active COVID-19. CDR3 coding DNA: TGTGCCAGCAGCTCCCGGGGATCGGGCGGCTACACCTTC. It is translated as CASSSRGSGGYTF.